The 9 T cell receptor beta chains below all came from one sample that was sequenced in a study of identical twins. TCRdb called the 5' RACE reads again in MiXCR, with one record for every CDR3 protein. The top ten hold 3.5% to 5% of the sample, which has 200,000 to 300,000 distinct CDR3 sequences, about 13% seen once. The data also belong to a second study, concerning yellow fever vaccine responses in identical twins.

The sample comprised memory (CD45RO+) T cells sorted from blood. These receptors were taken from a woman aged 18-30 years in good health.

There are many counts of this clonotype. The chain joins TRBV28 to TRBJ1-6, with 8 bases aligning to TRBD1. J was trimmed by 10 bases and V by 5 bases; bases with no gene match: 7. The CDR3 is 14 amino acids. The germline CDR1 and CDR2 sequences are MDHEN and SYDVKM. The CDR3 coding sequence is TGTGCCAGCAGTCCTGACAGGGGTGACTCACCCCTCCACTTT. Its translation: CASSPDRGDSPLHF.

In this sample, this clonotype turned up a few times. The CDR3 nucleotides read TGTGCCAGCAGCTTAGGGGGGGGAGGGAGGACCGAGCAGTACTTC. Protein product: CASSLGGGGRTEQYF. The chain couples TRBV7-2 to TRBJ2-7; 7 bases are shared with TRBD2. The CDR3 totals 15 residues. Germline CDR1 and CDR2: SGHTA and FQGNSA. Trimming cost V 1 base and J 6 bases; bases outside gene matches: 9.

This clonotype occurred once. The V and J genes are TRBV18 and TRBJ2-5; maybe TRBD1 (5 bases). Germline CDR1 KGHSH, CDR2 LQKENI. The CDR3 consists of 15 residues. V was pared by 3 bases and J by 1 base, with 12 bases between. As DNA, the CDR3 is TGTGCCAGCTCACCTAAGGGGATACTCCAAGAGACCCAGTACTTC. It specifies CASSPKGILQETQYF.

This clonotype has more than one count but fewer than ten. The genes are TRBV7-2 and TRBJ2-5; D possibly corresponds to TRBD2 (5 bases). CDR3 length equals 16 residues. Germline CDR1 reads SGHTA; CDR2 reads FQGNSA. V was cut by 1 base and J by 1 base, with 13 bases left in between. CDR3 loop: CASSLVPLSGQETQYF. The CDR3 coding sequence is TGTGCCAGCAGCTTAGTACCGCTAAGCGGCCAAGAGACCCAGTACTTC.

This chain connects TRBV10-3 to TRBJ2-7; 9 positions agree with TRBD1. The length of the CDR3 is 13 residues. Looked up from germline, CDR1 is ENHRY and CDR2 is SYGVKD. The ends lost 6 bases at V and 2 bases at J; junction bases unmatched: 2. The CDR3 DNA reads TGTGCCATCAGCTGGACAGGGGCCTACGAGCAGTACTTC. Its protein is CAISWTGAYEQYF.

The rearrangement links TRBV24-1 to TRBJ2-1; 11 bases agree with TRBD2. V lost 7 bases and J lost 7; bases outside the gene matches: 8. Germline V gene lookup returns CDR1 KGHDR and CDR2 SFDVKD. The CDR3 extends over 15 amino acids. The CDR3 DNA reads TGTGCCACCAGGGATAGCGGGAGGGACGAGAATGAGCAGTTCTTC. Protein: CATRDSGRDENEQFF.

This clonotype was counted many times. V usage is TRBV7-2 and J usage is TRBJ1-2; D uncertain. CDR3 length: 12 amino acids. Germline CDR1 SGHTA, CDR2 FQGNSA. Trimming cost V 0 bases and J 7 bases, with 6 bases left between them. As DNA, the CDR3 is TGTGCCAGCAGCTTAGCGCAAGTTGGCTACACCTTC. Amino acids: CASSLAQVGYTF.

This sequence joins TRBV20-1 and TRBJ2-3; the D gene is possibly TRBD2 (5 bases). The CDR3 totals 14 residues. The V end was cut by 5 bases, the J end by 1 base, with 13 bases between. Germline assignment: CDR1 DFQATT and CDR2 SNEGSKA (reference sequence). The DNA for the CDR3 is TGCAGTGCTGGCCGCGCGGGCGGCACAGATACGCAGTATTTT. Translated: CSAGRAGGTDTQYF.

In its sample, this clonotype was seen a few times. The rearrangement joins TRBV30 to TRBJ2-6; 7 positions agree with TRBD1. The germline gives CDR1 GTSNPN, CDR2 SVGIG (reference sequence). J was trimmed by 4 bases and V by 4 bases; bases with no gene match: 4. The CDR3 extends over 14 amino acids. CDR3 region: CAWTRGMGANVLTF. The CDR3 coding sequence is TGTGCCTGGACCAGGGGGATGGGGGCCAACGTCCTGACTTTC.